Below, 26 T cell receptor beta chains from the same sample are listed, as sequenced in a study of CD8 T cells in Susac syndrome. Reverse transcription of roughly 0.5 to 1 ug RNA used random hexamers. TCRdb analysed the immunoSEQ multiplex PCR reads with MiXCR anew, one entry per CDR3 protein. The sample holds 150,000 to 200,000 distinct CDR3 sequences, 90% to 95% seen once. The sample taken for sequencing was CD4+ T cells from PBMCs. These receptors were taken from a human donor with multiple sclerosis.

V gene TRBV20-1 combines with J gene TRBJ2-5; 7 nucleotides agree with TRBD2. Germline CDR1 and CDR2: DFQATT and SNEGSKA (reference sequence). This CDR3 is built from 13 residues. With V trimmed by 5 bases and J by 2 bases, 5 bases remained unmatched. CDR3 in amino acids: CSASTGLQETQYF. In DNA, the CDR3 is TGCAGTGCTTCCACGGGACTACAAGAGACCCAGTACTTC.

The CDR3 sequence is CSGSIGSNQPQHF. CDR3 nucleotide sequence: TGCAGTGGTTCAATAGGGAGCAATCAGCCCCAGCATTTT. The J gene is TRBJ1-5, the V gene TRBV20-1, with unresolved D. Germline CDR1 DFQATT, CDR2 SNEGSKA (reference sequence). With 7 bases removed from V and 1 base from J, the gap between germline ends came to 11 bases. The CDR3 covers 13 residues.

The V gene is TRBV20-1, the J gene TRBJ2-1; no clear D. Looked up from germline, CDR1 is DFQATT and CDR2 is SNEGSKA (reference sequence). The CDR3 is 17 amino acids. The ends were cut back, 1 base at V and 7 bases at J, with 23 bases in the middle. The CDR3 DNA reads TGCAGTGCTAGAGGGACCCGTTTGGTGGGCAGCACAAATGAGCAGTTCTTC. It translates to CSARGTRLVGSTNEQFF.

This chain links TRBV10-3 with TRBJ1-5, with a possible D match to TRBD1 (5 bases). Between the trimmed V and J ends, which lost 0 bases and 4 bases, there was a span of 10 bases. Germline CDR1 reads ENHRY; CDR2 reads SYGVKD. The CDR3 extends over 15 amino acids. The CDR3 coding sequence is TGTGCCATCAGTGAGTCGGGGCAGCTGAATCAGCCCCAGCATTTT. This gives the protein CAISESGQLNQPQHF.

This chain joins TRBV12-3 or TRBV12-4 and TRBJ2-1, with TRBD1 as a possible D gene (7 bases). This CDR3 is 15 amino acids long. The V and J ends lost 7 bases and 2 bases respectively, with 15 bases between them. The CDR3 sequence: CASIRGDRAYNEQFF. CDR3 nucleotide sequence: TGTGCCAGCATAAGGGGGGACAGAGCCTACAATGAGCAGTTCTTC.

The V gene is TRBV3-1, the J gene TRBJ2-1; 8 positions match TRBD1. V was pared by 4 bases and J by 9 bases, with 2 bases of the junction left unmatched. From germline, CDR1 is LGHDT and CDR2 YNNKEL (reference sequence). CDR3 size: 12 residues. The CDR3 bases are TGTGCCAGCAGCCTGGGGACAGGTGAGCAGTTCTTC. This codes for CASSLGTGEQFF.

This chain joins TRBV10-3 and TRBJ2-1; TRBD2 agrees at 11 bases. The CDR3 runs 16 residues. Germline V gene sequence: CDR1 ENHRY, CDR2 SYGVKD. Trimming removed 3 bases from V and 4 bases from J; junction bases left unmatched: 5. For the CDR3, the DNA is TGTGCCATCAGTGACCGGACTAGCGGGCGATACAATGAGCAGTTCTTC. Its translation: CAISDRTSGRYNEQFF.

The chain carries TRBV5-6 and TRBJ2-7; D is undetermined. The CDR3 totals 12 residues. Between the trimmed V and J ends, which lost 4 bases and 0 bases, there was a span of 5 bases. CDR1 is SGHDT and CDR2 is YYEEEE in the germline V gene. CDR3 sequence reads: CASSANSYEQYF. CDR3 coding DNA: TGTGCCAGCAGCGCAAACTCCTACGAGCAGTACTTC.

This clonotype has just a few counts. The chain recombines TRBV29-1 with TRBJ1-2; D gene ambiguous. Germline V gene sequence: CDR1 SQVTM, CDR2 ANQGSEA. CDR3 length: 9 residues. Trimming cost V 3 bases and J 7 bases, with 3 bases left between them. The CDR3 DNA is TGCAGCGTTGAGTCTGGCTACACCTTC. This translates into CSVESGYTF.

This rearrangement joins TRBV7-2 to TRBJ2-7, with 7 positions matching TRBD2. V was pared by 2 bases and J by 5 bases, with 6 bases of the junction left unmatched. Germline V gives CDR1 SGHTA, CDR2 FQGNSA. CDR3 length: 14 residues. This CDR3 is CASSLRLAGNEQYF. The CDR3 DNA sequence: TGTGCCAGCAGCTTACGACTAGCAGGTAACGAGCAGTACTTC.

The chain recombines TRBV18 with TRBJ2-7, with 8 bases lining up with TRBD2. The CDR3 spans 15 residues. The germline V gene has CDR1 KGHSH and CDR2 LQKENI. The trim removed 2 bases at V and 3 bases at J, leaving 6 bases unmatched. The CDR3 nucleotides are TGTGCCAGCTCACCAGGCAGCGGGAGACACTACGAGCAGTACTTC. Its protein product is CASSPGSGRHYEQYF.

The chain recombines TRBV11-2 with TRBJ2-1, with D unresolved. The V and J ends lost 0 bases and 10 bases respectively, with 7 bases between them. Looked up from germline, CDR1 is SGHAT and CDR2 is FQNNGV. The CDR3 spans 12 residues. As DNA, the CDR3 is TGTGCCAGCAGCTTAGATTATCGGGAGCAGTTCTTC. Protein product: CASSLDYREQFF.

In its sample, this clonotype was seen a few times. The CDR3 sequence: CASSLGGDGYTF. The CDR3 bases are TGTGCCAGCAGTTTAGGGGGCGATGGCTACACCTTC. The J gene is TRBJ1-2, the V gene TRBV12-3 or TRBV12-4, with D possibly being TRBD1 (5 bases). Trimming removed 1 base from V and 6 bases from J, with 6 bases in between. The CDR3 sequence is 12 residues long.

The V call is TRBV9, the J call TRBJ2-1; 8 bases are a match to TRBD2. CDR3 length equals 14 residues. Per germline, CDR1 SGDLS and CDR2 YYNGEE. J lost 9 bases, V lost 4 bases, and 9 bases had no gene match. CDR3 sequence reads: CASSPSGLYSEQFF. Written as DNA, the CDR3 is TGTGCCAGCAGCCCTAGCGGGTTGTATAGTGAGCAGTTCTTC.

The rearrangement joins TRBV2 to TRBJ1-5, with 9 bases fitting TRBD1. Germline CDR1 and CDR2: SNHLY and FYNNEI. Germline trimming cut 7 bases from V and 7 bases from J; bases unmatched to any gene: 2. There are 12 residues in the CDR3. The CDR3 is CASTTGGQPQHF. CDR3 sequence (DNA): TGTGCCAGCACTACAGGGGGCCAGCCCCAGCATTTT.

J is TRBJ1-5 and V is TRBV30; tentative D call: TRBD1 (6 bases). Per germline, CDR1 GTSNPN and CDR2 SVGIG (reference sequence). Trimming stripped 0 bases from V and 4 bases from J, with 7 bases between. The CDR3 consists of 13 residues. The CDR3: CAWSVGTNQPQHF. The CDR3 region has the DNA TGTGCCTGGAGTGTAGGGACAAATCAGCCCCAGCATTTT.

The chain recombines TRBV4-2 with TRBJ2-5; 15 nucleotides align to TRBD2. CDR3 size: 16 residues. V shed 3 bases and J 5 bases; nucleotides not matched to a gene: 4. Germline assignment: CDR1 LGHNA and CDR2 YNFKEQ. In DNA, the CDR3 is TGTGCCAGCAGCCAGGGACTAGCGGGAGGAAGGGAGACCCAGTACTTC. Its translation: CASSQGLAGGRETQYF.

This chain connects TRBV5-6 to TRBJ1-5; possible D gene TRBD1, 5 bases. The ends were cut back, 1 base at V and 0 bases at J, with 11 bases in the middle. This CDR3 contains 16 residues. Germline CDR1 and CDR2: SGHDT and YYEEEE. CDR3 nucleotide sequence: TGTGCCAGCAGCTTGTGGCCAGGGTATAGCAATCAGCCCCAGCATTTT. This gives the protein CASSLWPGYSNQPQHF.

The chain combines TRBV5-4 with TRBJ2-7, with D possibly being TRBD1 or TRBD2 (5 bases each). V was cut by 4 bases and J by 3 bases, with 17 bases left in between. The CDR3 loop spans 15 amino acids. CDR1 and CDR2 from the germline V gene are SGHNT and YYREEE (reference sequence). The DNA for the CDR3 is TGTGCCAGCAGCCGAAGAGTCAGGGACCACTACGAGCAGTACTTC. This encodes CASSRRVRDHYEQYF. Using reference TRBV5-4 and TRBJ2-7 for the parts outside the CDR3, the full variable domain is ETGVTQSPTHLIKTRGQQVTLRCSSQSGHNTVSWYQQALGQGPQFIFQYYREEENGRGNFPPRFSGLQFPNYSSELNVNALELDDSALYLCASSRRVRDHYEQYFGPGTRLTVT.

This clonotype was seen just once. This chain links TRBV30 with TRBJ2-1; 11 nucleotides line up with TRBD2. Germline trimming cut 2 bases from V and 9 bases from J; bases unmatched to any gene: 6. This CDR3 comprises 14 residues. Germline V gene sequence: CDR1 GTSNPN, CDR2 SVGIG (reference sequence). The CDR3 DNA reads TGTGCCTGGAGTCAAGGGACTAGCGGCGGTGAGCAGTTCTTC. This codes for CAWSQGTSGGEQFF.

The chain links TRBV5-6 to TRBJ1-6; tentatively, D is TRBD1 (5 bases). Trimming removed 5 bases at V and 6 bases at J, with 12 bases between. Germline V gene data show CDR1 as SGHDT and CDR2 as YYEEEE. The CDR3 runs 14 residues. CDR3: CASRGGAANSPLHF. CDR3 DNA: TGTGCCAGCAGGGGGGGTGCTGCTAATTCACCCCTCCACTTT.

CDR3 in DNA: TGTGCCAGCAGCTCAGGGTTAGGCTATGGCTACACCTTC. Protein sequence: CASSSGLGYGYTF. This chain joins TRBV11-2 and TRBJ1-2; D is perhaps TRBD1 (5 bases). The CDR3 runs 13 residues. V lost 4 bases and J 4 bases, leaving 10 bases between the germline ends. Germline V gene lookup returns CDR1 SGHAT and CDR2 FQNNGV.

The chain links TRBV7-3 to TRBJ1-1; no clear D. The length of the CDR3 is 13 residues. From germline, CDR1 is SGHTA and CDR2 FQGTGA. Trimming cost V 5 bases and J 1 base, with 8 bases left between them. The CDR3 region has the DNA TGTGCCAGCAGCGCCCAGCGGAACACTGAAGCTTTCTTT. It yields the protein CASSAQRNTEAFF.

This clonotype was seen only a few times. CDR3 coding DNA: TGTGCCAGCAGAGGACAGGGCAATCAGCCCCAGCATTTT. Amino acids: CASRGQGNQPQHF. V is TRBV12-3 or TRBV12-4 and J is TRBJ1-5, with TRBD1 matching over 7 bases. The V and J ends lost 6 bases and 2 bases, in that order; junction bases with no gene match: 1. The CDR3 has 13 amino acids.

V and J are TRBV7-9 and TRBJ2-7; TRBD1 matches at 8 bases. The CDR3 is 13 residues long. The ends lost 6 bases at V and 9 bases at J; junction bases unmatched: 10. The germline gives CDR1 SEHNR, CDR2 FQNEAQ (reference sequence). The CDR3 DNA sequence: TGTGCCAGCAGTGACAGGGGCGCGGGGTGGCAGTACTTC. Amino acid sequence: CASSDRGAGWQYF.

The chain has TRBV29-1 and TRBJ2-1, with TRBD1 as a possible D gene (6 bases). The CDR3 has 13 amino acids. CDR1 is SQVTM, CDR2 ANQGSEA, per germline. V lost 3 bases, J lost 7 bases, and 13 bases lay in between. In DNA form, the CDR3 reads TGCAGCGTTGACCCATACAGGGCGAATGAGCAGTTCTTC. Protein: CSVDPYRANEQFF.